A single sample is the source of the 3 T cell receptor beta chains below, sequenced in a study of Graves' ophthalmopathy and Graves' hyperthyroidism. CDR3 regions of TCR beta were amplified from RNA transcripts. Second-round multiplex PCR came after a first-round RT-PCR that employed HTBI primers. TCRdb itself ran the multiplex PCR reads through MiXCR, one entry per CDR3 protein. The data hold 600,000 to 950,000 distinct CDR3 sequences, with approximately 40% observed a single time. The sample comprised peripheral blood. Source of these receptors: an adult man with Graves' ophthalmopathy.

This clonotype was seen a handful of times. The chain employs TRBV2 and TRBJ1-5; TRBD1 might be the D (5 bases). The V gene lost 0 bases and the J gene lost 0 bases, with 21 bases spanning the gap. CDR1 and CDR2 from the germline V gene are SNHLY and FYNNEI. This CDR3 contains 20 residues. CDR3 nucleotide sequence: TGTGCCAGCAGTGAAGCAGGGCGGGGGAAGGGTGGTAGTAGCAATCAGCCCCAGCATTTT. Translation: CASSEAGRGKGGSSNQPQHF.

This clonotype appeared a few times. The chain combines TRBV20-1 with TRBJ1-3; D not resolved. Trimming cost V 3 bases and J 0 bases, with 9 bases left between them. The CDR3 contains 14 residues. Germline V gene lookup returns CDR1 DFQATT and CDR2 SNEGSKA (reference sequence). The CDR3 DNA is TGCAGTGCTAGGGACGATCACTCTGGAAACACCATATATTTT. Its protein is CSARDDHSGNTIYF.

The chain uses TRBV24-1 and TRBJ1-2, with TRBD1 as a possible D gene (5 bases). Germline CDR1 reads KGHDR; CDR2 reads SFDVKD. V was cut by 3 bases and J by 8 bases, with 21 bases left in between. This CDR3 has 16 residues. DNA for the CDR3: TGTGCCACCAGTGATCCGGGCGGCAGGGAAGTTGACGGCTACACCTTC. Protein sequence: CATSDPGGREVDGYTF.